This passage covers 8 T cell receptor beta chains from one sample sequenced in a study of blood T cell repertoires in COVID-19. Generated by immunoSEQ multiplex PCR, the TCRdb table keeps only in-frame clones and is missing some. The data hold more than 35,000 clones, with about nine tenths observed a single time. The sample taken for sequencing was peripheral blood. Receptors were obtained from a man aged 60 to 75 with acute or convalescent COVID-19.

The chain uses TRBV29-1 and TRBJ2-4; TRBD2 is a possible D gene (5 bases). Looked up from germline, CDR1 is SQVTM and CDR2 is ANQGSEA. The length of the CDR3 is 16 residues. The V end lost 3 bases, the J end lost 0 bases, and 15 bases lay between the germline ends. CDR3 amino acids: CSVEMIPGLAKNIQYF. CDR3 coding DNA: TGCAGCGTTGAGATGATTCCAGGACTAGCCAAAAACATTCAGTACTTC.

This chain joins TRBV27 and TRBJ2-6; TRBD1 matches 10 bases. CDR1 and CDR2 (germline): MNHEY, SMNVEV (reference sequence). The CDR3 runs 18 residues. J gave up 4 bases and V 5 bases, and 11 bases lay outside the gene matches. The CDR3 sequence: CASSGGQGTPLGANVLTF. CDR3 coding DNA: TGTGCCAGCAGTGGGGGACAGGGGACCCCTCTGGGGGCCAACGTCCTGACTTTC.

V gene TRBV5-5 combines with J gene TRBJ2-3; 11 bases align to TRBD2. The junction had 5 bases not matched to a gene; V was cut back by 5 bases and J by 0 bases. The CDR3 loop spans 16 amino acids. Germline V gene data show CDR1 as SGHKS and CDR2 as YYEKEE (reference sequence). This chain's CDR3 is CASSQGLAASTDTQYF. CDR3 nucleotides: TGTGCCAGCAGTCAGGGACTAGCGGCGAGCACAGATACGCAGTATTTT.

CDR3 nucleotide sequence: TGTGCCAGCAGCGTCGGGACTAGCGATCAAGAGACCCAGTACTTC. The encoded protein is CASSVGTSDQETQYF. This chain joins TRBV9 and TRBJ2-5, with TRBD2 matching 10 bases. The CDR3 has 15 amino acids. Germline CDR1 reads SGDLS; CDR2 reads YYNGEE. V lost 2 bases to trimming and J lost 2 bases; unmatched junction nucleotides: 3. The whole variable domain, filled in from reference TRBV9 and TRBJ2-5, reads DSGVTQTPKHLITATGQRVTLRCSPRSGDLSVYWYQQSLDQGLQFLIQYYNGEERAKGNILERFSAQQFPDLHSELNLSSLELGDSALYFCASSVGTSDQETQYFGPGTRLLVL.

The CDR3 DNA reads TGCGCCAGCAGCTTGGACAGGTACTATGGCTACACCTTC. Protein sequence: CASSLDRYYGYTF. V usage is TRBV5-1 and J usage is TRBJ1-2; a possible D gene is TRBD1 (5 bases). V lost 0 bases to trimming and J lost 3 bases, with 6 bases between them. CDR1 and CDR2 (germline): SGHRS, YFSETQ. This CDR3 comprises 13 residues.

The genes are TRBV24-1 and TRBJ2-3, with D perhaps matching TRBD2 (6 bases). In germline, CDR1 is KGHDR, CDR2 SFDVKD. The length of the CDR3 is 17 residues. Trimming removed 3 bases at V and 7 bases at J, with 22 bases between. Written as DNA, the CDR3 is TGTGCCACCAGTGATAGCGGGCGAGGGCAGAGGTCAAATACGCAGTATTTT. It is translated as CATSDSGRGQRSNTQYF.

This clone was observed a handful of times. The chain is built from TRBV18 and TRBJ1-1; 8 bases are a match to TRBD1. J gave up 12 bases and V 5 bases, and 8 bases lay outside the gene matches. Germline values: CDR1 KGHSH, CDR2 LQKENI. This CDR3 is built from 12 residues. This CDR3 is CASSADRDKTFF. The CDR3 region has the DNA TGTGCCAGCTCAGCGGACAGGGATAAGACTTTCTTT.

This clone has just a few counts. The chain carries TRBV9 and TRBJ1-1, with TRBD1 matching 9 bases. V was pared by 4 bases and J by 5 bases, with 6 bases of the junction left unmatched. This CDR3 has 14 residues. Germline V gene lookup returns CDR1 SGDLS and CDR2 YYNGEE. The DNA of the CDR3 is TGTGCCAGCAGCACGACAGGGGGTCGAACTGAAGCTTTCTTT. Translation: CASSTTGGRTEAFF.